The rows below give T cell receptor beta chains drawn from one sample of a study of CD8 T cells in ankylosing spondylitis. TCRdb processed the 5' RACE reads anew with MiXCR; each CDR3 protein has one entry. Of hundreds of thousands of distinct CDR3 sequences in the sample, roughly 22% were seen once. Sequencing was performed on blood, either unsorted or a sorted T cell fraction (not recorded which). The origin of the receptors is a male donor with ankylosing spondylitis or in good health (not recorded which). CDR3s include the opening cysteine and the closing phenylalanine or tryptophan. A D gene is named only where the DNA matches it firmly. Clone size is stated in some rows and not others, as once, few, many or a class when expanded.

D gene,J gene,clone size,V gene,CDR3 DNA,CDR3 protein
.,TRBJ2-7,few,TRBV9,TGTGCCAGCAGCGTAGGGGGAGGGACAGCCTACGAGCAGTACTTC,CASSVGGGTAYEQYF
TRBD2,TRBJ2-3,.,TRBV2,TGTACCTTCAACCCCCCACTGCCGACTAGCGGGAACACAGATACGCAGTATTTT,CTFNPPLPTSGNTDTQYF
.,TRBJ1-5,.,TRBV21-1,TGTGCCAGCAGCCAGGCTGCCCATCAGCCCCAGCATTTT,CASSQAAHQPQHF
.,TRBJ2-7,few,TRBV27,TGTGCCAGCAGTTTATTTTGGGGGGACTACGAGCAGTACTTC,CASSLFWGDYEQYF
.,TRBJ1-2,.,TRBV7-9,TGTGCCAGCAGTCCTCTCGACGCCGCTAACTATGGCTACACCTTC,CASSPLDAANYGYTF
TRBD2,TRBJ2-3,.,TRBV6-1,TGTGCCAGCAGTGAATTTCTAGCGGGGGCCGGCACAGATACGCAGTATTTT,CASSEFLAGAGTDTQYF
TRBD2,TRBJ2-3,.,TRBV5-1,TGCGCCAGCAGCGATGGACTAGCGGGGTGGGCAGATACGCAGTATTTT,CASSDGLAGWADTQYF
.,TRBJ2-1,.,TRBV5-1,TGCGCCAGCAGCTTGTCACAGGGAGACAATGAGCAGTTCTTC,CASSLSQGDNEQFF
.,TRBJ2-3,.,TRBV29-1,TGCAGCGTTTTCTCCACCCAGCTAGCGCGGTACACAGATACGCAGTATTTT,CSVFSTQLARYTDTQYF
.,TRBJ1-5,few,TRBV12-3/TRBV12-4,TGTGCCAGCAGTTTATCGATAGGAGGAGGGGCCCAGCATTTT,CASSLSIGGGAQHF
TRBD2,TRBJ2-1,.,TRBV12-5,TGTGCTAGTGGTTTGTTCGTAGCGGGCCCGACCTACAATGAGCAGTTCTTC,CASGLFVAGPTYNEQFF
.,TRBJ1-1,many,TRBV12-3/TRBV12-4,TGTGCCAGCAGTGAGGGTTGGGCTGAAGCTTTCTTT,CASSEGWAEAFF
.,TRBJ1-1,.,TRBV7-9,TGTGCCAGCAGCCCGGGACGGGAGAACACTGAAGCTTTCTTT,CASSPGRENTEAFF
.,TRBJ1-5,.,TRBV11-2,TGTGCCAGCAGCTTACCACCGTATAGCAATCAGCCCCAGCATTTT,CASSLPPYSNQPQHF
.,TRBJ2-6,.,TRBV12-3/TRBV12-4,TGTGCCAGCACCCTACCCCGCGAGGGGGCCAACGTCCTGACTTTC,CASTLPREGANVLTF
.,TRBJ2-4,.,TRBV11-1,TGTGCCAGCACCCCCGAGCGAAGGGACATGACGGCCAAAAACATTCAGTACTTC,CASTPERRDMTAKNIQYF
.,TRBJ2-7,.,TRBV6-2/TRBV6-3,TGTGCCAGCAGTTACTCGACGTCTGGACTACCGACCTACGAGCAGTACTTC,CASSYSTSGLPTYEQYF
.,TRBJ2-1,.,TRBV11-2,TGTGCCAGCAGCTTAGGTCGAAAGCCCCACAATGAGCAGTTCTTC,CASSLGRKPHNEQFF
.,TRBJ2-5,.,TRBV12-3/TRBV12-4,TGTGCCAGCAGTTTGATGGGGGCCGCAGGGAGAGAGACCCAGTACTTC,CASSLMGAAGRETQYF
.,TRBJ1-1,.,TRBV27,TGTGCCAGCAGTTTTGATTCAGGGGACACTGAAGCTTTCTTT,CASSFDSGDTEAFF
.,TRBJ1-5,.,TRBV2,TGTGCCAGCAGTGAAGAAGGGGGCAATCAGCCCCAGCATTTT,CASSEEGGNQPQHF
TRBD2,TRBJ2-3,.,TRBV29-1,TGCAGCGTTGATTATGGGACTAGCGGGGGGAGTAGCACAGATACGCAGTATTTT,CSVDYGTSGGSSTDTQYF
TRBD1,TRBJ2-7,few,TRBV14,TGTGCCAGCAGGGGACAGAGCCACTACGAGCAGTACTTC,CASRGQSHYEQYF
.,TRBJ1-2,few,TRBV6-1,TGTGCCAGCGACCCCTTACGGGACGGGGGCTATGGCTACACCTTC,CASDPLRDGGYGYTF
.,TRBJ2-1,few,TRBV9,TGTGCCAGCAGCGTAGGGACAACCGAACACAATGAGCAGTTCTTC,CASSVGTTEHNEQFF
TRBD1,TRBJ2-1,.,TRBV11-1,TGTGCCAGCAGCCCCCGTACAGGGGGCCCGTACAATGAGCAGTTCTTC,CASSPRTGGPYNEQFF
.,TRBJ1-6,many,TRBV27,TGTGCCAGCAGCCCGTTAACAGGGTTCGGTTCACCCCTCCACTTT,CASSPLTGFGSPLHF
TRBD2,TRBJ2-1,few,TRBV12-3/TRBV12-4,TGTGCCAGCAGTCCGGGACTAGCGGGGGGGCCCTCCTACAATGAGCAGTTCTTC,CASSPGLAGGPSYNEQFF
.,TRBJ2-7,.,TRBV15,TGTGCCACCAGCAGGGCTGATGGAGGGACAGAAAGGTACGAGCAGTACTTC,CATSRADGGTERYEQYF
.,TRBJ2-3,.,TRBV27,TGTGCCAGCAGTTGGGGGACCCCTAGCACAGATACGCAGTATTTT,CASSWGTPSTDTQYF
TRBD1,TRBJ1-2,.,TRBV13,TGTGCCAGCAGCCCCGGGACAGGCAAGTTGGGCTACACCTTC,CASSPGTGKLGYTF
.,TRBJ2-7,.,TRBV19,TGTGCCAGTAGTTTGCCGGGGGAGACCTACGAGCAGTACTTC,CASSLPGETYEQYF